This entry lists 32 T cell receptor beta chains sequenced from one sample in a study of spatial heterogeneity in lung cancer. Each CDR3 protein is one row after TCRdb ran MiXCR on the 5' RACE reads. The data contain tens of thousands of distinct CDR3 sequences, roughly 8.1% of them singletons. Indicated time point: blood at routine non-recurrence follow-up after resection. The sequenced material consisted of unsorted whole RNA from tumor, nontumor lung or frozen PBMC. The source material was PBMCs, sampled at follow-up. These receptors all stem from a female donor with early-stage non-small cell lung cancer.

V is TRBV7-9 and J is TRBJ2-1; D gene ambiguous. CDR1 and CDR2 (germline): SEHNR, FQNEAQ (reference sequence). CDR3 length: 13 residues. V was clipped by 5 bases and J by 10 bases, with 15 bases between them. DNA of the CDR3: TGTGCCAGCAGCCTCCTGACGGTCGCCGAGCAGTTCTTC. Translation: CASSLLTVAEQFF. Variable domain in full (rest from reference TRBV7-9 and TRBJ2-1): DTGVSQNPRHKITKRGQNVTFRCDPISEHNRLYWYRQTLGQGPEFLTYFQNEAQLEKSRLLSDRFSAERPKGSFSTLEIQRTEQGDSAMYLCASSLLTVAEQFFGPGTRLTVL.

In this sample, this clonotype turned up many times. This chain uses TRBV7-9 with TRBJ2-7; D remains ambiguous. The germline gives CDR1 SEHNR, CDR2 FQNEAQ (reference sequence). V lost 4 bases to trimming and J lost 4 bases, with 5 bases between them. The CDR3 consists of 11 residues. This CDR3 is CASSSNYEQYF. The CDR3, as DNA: TGTGCCAGCAGCTCGAATTACGAGCAGTACTTC. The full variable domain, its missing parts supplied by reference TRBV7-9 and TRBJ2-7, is DTGVSQNPRHKITKRGQNVTFRCDPISEHNRLYWYRQTLGQGPEFLTYFQNEAQLEKSRLLSDRFSAERPKGSFSTLEIQRTEQGDSAMYLCASSSNYEQYFGPGTRLTVT.

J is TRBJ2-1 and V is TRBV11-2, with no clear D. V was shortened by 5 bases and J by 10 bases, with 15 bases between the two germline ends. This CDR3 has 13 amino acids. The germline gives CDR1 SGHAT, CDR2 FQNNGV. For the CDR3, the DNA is TGTGCCAGCAGCGTAGGGTCTCTCGGGGAGCAGTTCTTC. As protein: CASSVGSLGEQFF.

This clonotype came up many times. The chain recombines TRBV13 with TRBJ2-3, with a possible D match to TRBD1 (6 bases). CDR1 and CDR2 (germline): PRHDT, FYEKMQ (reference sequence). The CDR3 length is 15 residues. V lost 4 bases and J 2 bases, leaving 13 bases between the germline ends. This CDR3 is CASSSADRATDTQYF. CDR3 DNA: TGTGCCAGCAGCTCCGCGGACAGAGCCACAGATACGCAGTATTTT.

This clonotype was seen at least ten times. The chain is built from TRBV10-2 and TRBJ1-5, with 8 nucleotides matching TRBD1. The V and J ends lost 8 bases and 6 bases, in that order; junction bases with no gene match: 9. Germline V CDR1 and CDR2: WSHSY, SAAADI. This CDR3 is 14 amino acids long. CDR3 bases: TGCGCCAGCCGAAGAGGCCAGGGGGCTCAGCCCCAGCATTTT. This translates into CASRRGQGAQPQHF.

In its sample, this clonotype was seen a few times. CDR3 sequence reads: CSGRTGVNTGELFF. As DNA, the CDR3 is TGCAGCGGTCGGACAGGTGTGAACACCGGGGAGCTGTTTTTT. The chain uses TRBV29-1 and TRBJ2-2; 7 bases are a match to TRBD1. Trimming at V came to 7 bases and at J to 1 base, leaving 6 bases not matched to a gene. The CDR3 has 14 amino acids. The germline CDR1 and CDR2 sequences are SQVTM and ANQGSEA.

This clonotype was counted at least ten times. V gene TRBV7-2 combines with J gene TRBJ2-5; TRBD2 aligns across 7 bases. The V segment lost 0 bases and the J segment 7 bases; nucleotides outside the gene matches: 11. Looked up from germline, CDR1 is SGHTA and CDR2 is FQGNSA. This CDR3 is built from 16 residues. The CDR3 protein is CASSLAGGGIKGTQYF. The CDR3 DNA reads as TGTGCCAGCAGCTTAGCGGGCGGGGGAATTAAAGGGACCCAGTACTTC.

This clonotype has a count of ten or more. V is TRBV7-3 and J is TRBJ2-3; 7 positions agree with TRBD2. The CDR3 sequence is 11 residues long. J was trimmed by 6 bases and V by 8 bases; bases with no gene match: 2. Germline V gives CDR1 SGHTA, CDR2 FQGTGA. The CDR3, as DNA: TGTGCCAGCGGGGAGGGGGATACGCAGTATTTT. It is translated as CASGEGDTQYF.

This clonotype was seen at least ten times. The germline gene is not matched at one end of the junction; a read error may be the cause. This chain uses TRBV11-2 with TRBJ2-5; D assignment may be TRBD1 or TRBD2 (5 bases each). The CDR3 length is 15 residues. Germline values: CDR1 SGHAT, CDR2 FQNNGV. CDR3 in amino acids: CASTWSSGRKEPQYF. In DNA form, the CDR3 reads TGTGCCAGCACATGGAGTTCGGGGCGGAAAGAGCCCCAGTACTTC.

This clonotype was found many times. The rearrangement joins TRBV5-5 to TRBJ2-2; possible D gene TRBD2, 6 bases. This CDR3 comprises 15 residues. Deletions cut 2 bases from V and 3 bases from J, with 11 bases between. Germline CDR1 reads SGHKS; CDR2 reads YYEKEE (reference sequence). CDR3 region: CASSFLEGHTGELFF. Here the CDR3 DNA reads TGTGCCAGCAGCTTTTTGGAGGGGCACACCGGGGAGCTGTTTTTT.

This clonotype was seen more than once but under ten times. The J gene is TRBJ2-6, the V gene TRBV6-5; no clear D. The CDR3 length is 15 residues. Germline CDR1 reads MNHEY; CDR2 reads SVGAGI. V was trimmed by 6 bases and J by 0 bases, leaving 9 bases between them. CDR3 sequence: CASRVTYSGANVLTF. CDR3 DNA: TGTGCCAGCAGAGTGACCTACTCTGGGGCCAACGTCCTGACTTTC.

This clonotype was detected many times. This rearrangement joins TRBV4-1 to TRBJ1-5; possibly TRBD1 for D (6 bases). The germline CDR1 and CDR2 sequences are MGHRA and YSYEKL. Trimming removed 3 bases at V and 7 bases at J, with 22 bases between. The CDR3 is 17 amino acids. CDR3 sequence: CASSQAPARGAGQPQHF. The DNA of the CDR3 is TGCGCCAGCAGCCAGGCCCCCGCCCGGGGGGCTGGGCAGCCCCAGCATTTT.

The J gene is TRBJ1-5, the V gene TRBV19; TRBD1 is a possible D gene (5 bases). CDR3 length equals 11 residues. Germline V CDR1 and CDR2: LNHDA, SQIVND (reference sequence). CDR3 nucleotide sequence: TGTGGCGCGGGGGGTTATCAGCCCCAGCATTTT. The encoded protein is CGAGGYQPQHF.

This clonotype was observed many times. CDR3 protein: CASSFLSGTRNEQFF. The DNA for the CDR3 is TGTGCCAGCAGTTTTCTTAGCGGGACTAGGAATGAGCAGTTCTTC. The genes are TRBV28 and TRBJ2-1, with TRBD2 identical over 8 bases. The CDR3 totals 15 residues. J was trimmed by 7 bases and V by 3 bases; bases with no gene match: 8. Germline V gene lookup returns CDR1 MDHEN and CDR2 SYDVKM.

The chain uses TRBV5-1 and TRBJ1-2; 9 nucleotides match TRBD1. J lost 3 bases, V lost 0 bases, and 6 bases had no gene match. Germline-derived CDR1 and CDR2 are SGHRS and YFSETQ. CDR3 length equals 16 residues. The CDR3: CASSLAGTGRDYGYTF. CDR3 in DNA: TGCGCCAGCAGCTTGGCCGGGACAGGGCGCGACTATGGCTACACCTTC.

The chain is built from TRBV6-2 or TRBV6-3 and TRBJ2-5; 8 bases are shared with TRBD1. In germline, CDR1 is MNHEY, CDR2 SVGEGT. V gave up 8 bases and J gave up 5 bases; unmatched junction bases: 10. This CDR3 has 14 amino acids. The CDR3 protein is CASDPQGATETQYF. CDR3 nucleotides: TGTGCCAGCGATCCCCAGGGGGCGACTGAGACCCAGTACTTC.

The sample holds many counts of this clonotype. The CDR3 spells CASRPPGGLAKNIQYF. CDR3 coding DNA: TGTGCCAGCAGACCCCCGGGAGGGCTAGCCAAAAACATTCAGTACTTC. The chain recombines TRBV6-5 with TRBJ2-4, with TRBD2 identical over 8 bases. The CDR3 is 16 amino acids. Germline-derived CDR1 and CDR2 are MNHEY and SVGAGI. With 6 bases clipped from V and 0 bases from J, the junction kept 7 bases outside the gene matches.

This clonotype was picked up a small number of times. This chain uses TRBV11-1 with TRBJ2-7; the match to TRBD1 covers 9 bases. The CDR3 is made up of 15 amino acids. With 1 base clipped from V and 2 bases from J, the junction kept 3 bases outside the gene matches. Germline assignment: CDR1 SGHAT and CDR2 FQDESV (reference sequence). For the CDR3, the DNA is TGTGCCAGCAGCTTAGAGGGGACAGGGCCCTACGAGCAGTACTTC. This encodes CASSLEGTGPYEQYF.

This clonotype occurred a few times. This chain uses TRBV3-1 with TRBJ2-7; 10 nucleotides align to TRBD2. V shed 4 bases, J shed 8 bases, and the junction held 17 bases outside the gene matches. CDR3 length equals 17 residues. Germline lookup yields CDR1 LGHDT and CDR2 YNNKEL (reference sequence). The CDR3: CASSRADTGTSAGKQYF. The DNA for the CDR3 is TGTGCCAGCAGCCGAGCCGATACCGGGACTAGCGCCGGCAAGCAGTACTTC.

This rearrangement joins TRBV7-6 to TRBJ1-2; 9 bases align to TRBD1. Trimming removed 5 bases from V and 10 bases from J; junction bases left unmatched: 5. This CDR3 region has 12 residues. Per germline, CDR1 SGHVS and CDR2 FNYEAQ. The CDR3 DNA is TGTGCCAGCAGCCGCGACAGGGGGTCCTACACCTTC. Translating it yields CASSRDRGSYTF.

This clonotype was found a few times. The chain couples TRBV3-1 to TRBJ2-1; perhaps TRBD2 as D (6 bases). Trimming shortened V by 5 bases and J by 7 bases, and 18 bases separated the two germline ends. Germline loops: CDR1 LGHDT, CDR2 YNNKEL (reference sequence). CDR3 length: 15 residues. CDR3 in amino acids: CASSVGLARQNEQFF. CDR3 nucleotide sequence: TGTGCCAGCAGCGTTGGGCTAGCGAGGCAGAATGAGCAGTTCTTC.

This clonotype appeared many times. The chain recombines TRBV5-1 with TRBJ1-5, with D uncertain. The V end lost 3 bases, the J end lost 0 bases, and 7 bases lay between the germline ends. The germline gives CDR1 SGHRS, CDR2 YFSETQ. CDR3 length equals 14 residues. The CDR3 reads CASSSGDSNQPQHF. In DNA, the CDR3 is TGCGCCAGCAGCTCAGGCGATAGCAATCAGCCCCAGCATTTT.

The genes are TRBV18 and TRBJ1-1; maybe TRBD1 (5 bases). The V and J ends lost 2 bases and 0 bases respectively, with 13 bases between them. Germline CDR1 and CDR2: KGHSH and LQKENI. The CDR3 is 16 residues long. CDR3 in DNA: TGTGCCAGCTCACCAAGTGGGGACCTCATGAACACTGAAGCTTTCTTT. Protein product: CASSPSGDLMNTEAFF.

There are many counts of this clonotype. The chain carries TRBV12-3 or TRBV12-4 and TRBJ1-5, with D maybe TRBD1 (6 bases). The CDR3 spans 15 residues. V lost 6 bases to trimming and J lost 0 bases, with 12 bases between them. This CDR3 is CASSQDRLSNQPQHF. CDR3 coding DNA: TGTGCCAGCAGCCAGGACAGACTTAGCAATCAGCCCCAGCATTTT.

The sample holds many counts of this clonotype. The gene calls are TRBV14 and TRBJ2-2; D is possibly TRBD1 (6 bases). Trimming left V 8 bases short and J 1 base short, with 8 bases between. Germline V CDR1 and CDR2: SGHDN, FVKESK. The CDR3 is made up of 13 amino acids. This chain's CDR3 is CASRGQNTGELFF. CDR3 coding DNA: TGTGCCAGCCGGGGACAGAACACCGGGGAGCTGTTTTTT.

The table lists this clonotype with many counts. The CDR3 region is CASSPLAGYEQYF. CDR3 bases: TGTGCCAGCAGCCCTCTAGCGGGGTACGAGCAGTACTTC. The chain couples TRBV3-1 to TRBJ2-7, with 9 positions matching TRBD2. The ends lost 4 bases at V and 4 bases at J; junction bases unmatched: 2. The length of the CDR3 is 13 residues. Germline V gene lookup returns CDR1 LGHDT and CDR2 YNNKEL (reference sequence).

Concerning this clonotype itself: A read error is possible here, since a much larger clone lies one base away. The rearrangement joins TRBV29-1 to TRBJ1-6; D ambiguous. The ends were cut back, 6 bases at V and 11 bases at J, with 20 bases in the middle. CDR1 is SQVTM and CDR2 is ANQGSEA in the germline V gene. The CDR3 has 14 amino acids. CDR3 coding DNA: TGCAGCGTCGCCATCGGGAACGGGGATACACCCCTCCACTTT. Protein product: CSVAIGNGDTPLHF. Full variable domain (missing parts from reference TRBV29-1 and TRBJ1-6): SAVISQKPSRDICQRGTSLTIQCQVDSQVTMMFWYRQQPGQSLTLIATANQGSEATYESGFVIDKFPISRPNLTFSTLTVSNMSPEDSSIYLCSVAIGNGDTPLHFGNGTRLTVT.

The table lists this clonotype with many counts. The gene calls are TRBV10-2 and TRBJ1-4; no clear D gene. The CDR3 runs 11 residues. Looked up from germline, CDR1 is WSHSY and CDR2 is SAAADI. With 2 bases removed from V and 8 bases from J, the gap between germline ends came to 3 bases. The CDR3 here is CASSEREKLFF. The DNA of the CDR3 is TGCGCCAGCAGTGAGAGGGAAAAACTGTTTTTT.

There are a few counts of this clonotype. CDR3 in amino acids: CASSGWDRGGTEAFF. The CDR3 bases are TGTGCCAGCAGCGGCTGGGACAGGGGGGGCACTGAAGCTTTCTTT. The V gene is TRBV7-9, the J gene TRBJ1-1; 11 nucleotides align to TRBD1. CDR3 size: 15 residues. V shed 5 bases, J shed 4 bases, and the junction held 6 bases outside the gene matches. The germline CDR1 and CDR2 sequences are SEHNR and FQNEAQ (reference sequence).

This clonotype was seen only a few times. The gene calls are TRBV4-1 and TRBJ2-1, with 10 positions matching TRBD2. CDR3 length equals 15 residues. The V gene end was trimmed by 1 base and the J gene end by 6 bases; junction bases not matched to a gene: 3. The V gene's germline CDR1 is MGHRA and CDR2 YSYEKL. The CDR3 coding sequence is TGCGCCAGCAGCCAAGCGCCTAGCGGGGGCAATGAGCAGTTCTTC. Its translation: CASSQAPSGGNEQFF.

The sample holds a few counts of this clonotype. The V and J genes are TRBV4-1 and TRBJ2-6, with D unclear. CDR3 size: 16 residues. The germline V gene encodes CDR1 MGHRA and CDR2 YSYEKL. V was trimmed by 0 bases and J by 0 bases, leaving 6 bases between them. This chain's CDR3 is CASSQEVHSGANVLTF. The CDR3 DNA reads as TGCGCCAGCAGCCAAGAGGTTCACTCTGGGGCCAACGTCCTGACTTTC.

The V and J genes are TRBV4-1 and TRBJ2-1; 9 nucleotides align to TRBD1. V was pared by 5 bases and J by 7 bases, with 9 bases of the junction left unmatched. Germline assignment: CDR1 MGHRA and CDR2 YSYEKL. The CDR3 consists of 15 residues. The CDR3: CASSSSGTGRNEQFF. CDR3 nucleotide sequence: TGCGCCAGCAGCTCGTCCGGGACAGGGAGGAATGAGCAGTTCTTC.